This T cell receptor (beta chain) is drawn from a study of shared clonotypes between healthy human individuals (dated by TCRdb to 2018 to 2020). Notes on the research overall: The cohort comprised two women and a few men aged 18 to 49 years. For each donor, three plates each were used for CD4 naive and CD4 memory, two plates were used for CD8 naive, and one plate was used for CD8 memory. To estimate repertoire size and how much clonotypes are shared between individuals, the study performed deep sequencing of blood TCR repertoires from roughly five healthy adults. Libraries were prepared and TCR repertoires were sequenced by different laboratories using diverse techniques, in order to increase sequencing depth and limit assay-specific biases. Between about 0.8 and 9 billion PBMCs per donor were obtained by leukapheresis. Results the study describes overall, beyond this receptor: Compared with non-shared clonotypes, clonotypes shared by all four sorted-subset donors had higher generation probabilities. Naive subsets generally had larger estimated clonotype richness than memory subsets did. Pairwise subsampling indicated that sequencing depth was expected to affect the degree of clonotype sharing among donors. Because the study included only a small number of donors, the genetic and exposure-history diversity represented was limited. Even with the large sequencing depth, rarefaction of the sorted-subset datasets indicated that sequencing was incomplete. Only blood was sampled, and tissue TCR repertoires likely differ from those in blood. When a handful of donors were compared, the shared fraction of clonotypes was 5% to 6.5% for naive CD4, roughly 3.3% for naive CD8, about 2.4% for memory CD4, and 0.35% to 0.5% for memory CD8.

Healthy HIV-negative adults with no recently reported acute infections or vaccinations were included as donors. Only Caucasian adults living in Nashville, Tennessee, USA were represented among the donors. CD8 memory samples were composed of magnetically selected CD45RO+ cells combined with CCR7-negative CD45RA+ effector memory (TemRA) cells. Blood was obtained by leukapheresis, after which PBMCs were separated by Ficoll-Histopaque density gradient centrifugation and cryopreserved in liquid nitrogen vapor phase. Analytical flow cytometry was used to check the purity and quantity of each magnetically sorted T cell population. Each sorted fraction had its genomic DNA isolated and then quantified by UV absorbance on a Nanodrop 2000c. Reading from cysteine to phenylalanine, the CDR3 counts 18 amino acids. Only the CDR3 region is kept as DNA, spanning 54 bases read in frame from base 1. V sheds 0 bases and J sheds 4 bases, leaving 21 bases between their ends. In the germline V gene, CDR1 corresponds to MGHRA and CDR2 to YSYEKL.

Turning to this clone: Its binding antigen is unknown. The input lacks base qualities; no much larger clone sits a single base away.

Using the deep immunoSEQ assay, TCR CDR3 regions were amplified from genomic DNA by multiplex PCR. Extracted genomic DNA from each cell subset was spread evenly across all wells of several immunoSEQ 96-well plates, with each plate serving as a replicate. Each replicate PCR for sorted subsets received 200 ng genomic DNA, equal to about 30,000 T cell genomes. Purified libraries were measured with a Qubit 3.0 fluorometer, size-checked on a Bioanalyzer 2100, and measured again with the KAPA Library Quantification kit. Every immunoSEQ 96-well plate was sequenced on a separate single-read 150-cycle Illumina NextSeq 550 flow cell. The original pipeline was this. Because only junctional sequences without quality scores were contained in the immunoSEQ output, filtering matching that applied to full-length reads could not be performed. To assign V/J genes and CDR3, sequences were annotated using PyIR, a Python wrapper for IgBLAST v1.9, with IMGT germline references. Reads were filtered out if the reads had weak V/J assignments (E-value above 1e-6), no CDR3, stop codons, out-of-frame junctions, or ambiguous translated residues. V3J clonotypes were defined as sequences sharing the same inferred V gene, J gene, and CDR3 amino acid sequence. To compute the percentage overlap between repertoires, the number of shared unique clonotypes was divided by the size of the smaller repertoire. Richness of each repertoire was evaluated using RTK rarefaction, the Chao1 estimator, and Recon v2.1 estimates of unobserved clonotypes. OLGA was used to compute generation probabilities for all TCRbeta clonotypes that the gDNA method yielded from a few donors. TCRdb took this table from immuneACCESS and kept in-frame rearrangements with V and J called. Such tables lack part of the clones; where checked against another copy, unresolved V genes explain under half of the gap, and the rest is unexplained. Clone size and the V and J calls come from that table; the DNA yielded D and trimming. Within this sample are roughly 720,000 clones, with 80% to 95% of them counted one time only. Clones ranked in the top ten supply 34% of the sample.

The clonotype was recovered from a man aged 18 to 35 in good health. Some clones in this sample may be carry-over from other donors' samples. The V and J genes are TRBV4-1 and TRBJ1-2, with the identity of the D gene unclear. The sample consisted of memory CD8+ T cells from PBMCs. The cell subset or site label, as the study defines it: CD45RO+ cells pooled with CCR7-negative TemRA cells. The CDR3 protein is CASSQEKAGIGLGYGYTF. Here is the DNA: TGCGCCAGCAGCCAAGAGAAGGCTGGTATCGGGTTAGGCTATGGCTACACCTTC.